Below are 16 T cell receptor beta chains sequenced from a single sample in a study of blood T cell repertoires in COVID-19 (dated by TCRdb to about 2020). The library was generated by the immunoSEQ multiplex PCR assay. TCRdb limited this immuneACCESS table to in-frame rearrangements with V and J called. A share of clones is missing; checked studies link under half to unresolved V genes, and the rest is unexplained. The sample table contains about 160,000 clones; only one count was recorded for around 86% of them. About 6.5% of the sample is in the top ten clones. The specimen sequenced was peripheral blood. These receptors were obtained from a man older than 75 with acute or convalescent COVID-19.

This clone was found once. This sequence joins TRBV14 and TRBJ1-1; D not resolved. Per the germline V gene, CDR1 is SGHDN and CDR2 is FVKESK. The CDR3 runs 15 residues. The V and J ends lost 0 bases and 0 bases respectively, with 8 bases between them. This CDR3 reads CASSQEPGVNTEAFF. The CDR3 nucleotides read TGTGCCAGCAGCCAAGAACCGGGAGTGAACACTGAAGCTTTCTTT. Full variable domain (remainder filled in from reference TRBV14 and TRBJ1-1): EAGVTQFPSHSVIEKGQTVTLRCDPISGHDNLYWYRRVMGKEIKFLLHFVKESKQDESGMPNNRFLAERTGGTYSTLKVQPAELEDSGVYFCASSQEPGVNTEAFFGQGTRLTVV.

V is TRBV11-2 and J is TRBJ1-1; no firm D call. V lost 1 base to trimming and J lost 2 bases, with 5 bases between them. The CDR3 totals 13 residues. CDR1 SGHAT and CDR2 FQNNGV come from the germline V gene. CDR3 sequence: CASSLGSNTEAFF. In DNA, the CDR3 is TGTGCCAGCAGCTTAGGGAGTAACACTGAAGCTTTCTTT.

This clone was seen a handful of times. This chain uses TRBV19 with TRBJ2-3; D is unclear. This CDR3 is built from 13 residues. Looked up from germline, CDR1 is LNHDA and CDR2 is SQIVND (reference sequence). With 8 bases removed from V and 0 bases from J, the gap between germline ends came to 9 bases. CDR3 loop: CASRGASTDTQYF. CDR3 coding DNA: TGTGCCAGTCGAGGCGCTAGCACAGATACGCAGTATTTT.

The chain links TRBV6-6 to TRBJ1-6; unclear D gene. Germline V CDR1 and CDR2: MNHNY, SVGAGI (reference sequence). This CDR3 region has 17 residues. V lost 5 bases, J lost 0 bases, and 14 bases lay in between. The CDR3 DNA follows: TGTGCCAGCAGTCCCCTCCCCCCGAGCTCCTATAATTCACCCCTCCACTTT. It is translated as CASSPLPPSSYNSPLHF.

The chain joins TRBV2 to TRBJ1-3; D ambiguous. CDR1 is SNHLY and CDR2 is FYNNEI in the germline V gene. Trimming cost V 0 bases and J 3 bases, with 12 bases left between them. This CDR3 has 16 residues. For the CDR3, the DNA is TGTGCCAGCAGTGAAGCGCGGAGGGCCCTTGGAAACACCATATATTTT. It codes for CASSEARRALGNTIYF.

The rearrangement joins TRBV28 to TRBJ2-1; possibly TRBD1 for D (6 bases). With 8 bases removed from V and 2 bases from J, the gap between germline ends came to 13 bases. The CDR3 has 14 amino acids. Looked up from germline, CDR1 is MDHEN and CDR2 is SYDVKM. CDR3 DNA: TGTGCCAGCTGGCCGACAGGCACCTACAATGAGCAGTTCTTC. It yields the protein CASWPTGTYNEQFF.

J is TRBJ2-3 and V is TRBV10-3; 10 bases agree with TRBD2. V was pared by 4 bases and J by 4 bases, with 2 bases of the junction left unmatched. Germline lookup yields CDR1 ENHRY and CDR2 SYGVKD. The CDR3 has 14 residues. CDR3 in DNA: TGTGCCATCAGTGCCGGACTAGCGGCAGATACGCAGTATTTT. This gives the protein CAISAGLAADTQYF.

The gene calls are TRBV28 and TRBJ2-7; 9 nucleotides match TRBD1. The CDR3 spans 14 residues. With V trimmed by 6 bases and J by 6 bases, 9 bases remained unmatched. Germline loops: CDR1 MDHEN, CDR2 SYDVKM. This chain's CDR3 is CASSDRGDPFEQYF. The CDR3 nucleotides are TGTGCCAGCAGCGACAGGGGGGATCCCTTCGAGCAGTACTTC. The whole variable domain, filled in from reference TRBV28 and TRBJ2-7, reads DVKVTQSSRYLVKRTGEKVFLECVQDMDHENMFWYRQDPGLGLRLIYFSYDVKMKEKGDIPEGYSVSREKKERFSLILESASTNQTSMYLCASSDRGDPFEQYFGPGTRLTVT.

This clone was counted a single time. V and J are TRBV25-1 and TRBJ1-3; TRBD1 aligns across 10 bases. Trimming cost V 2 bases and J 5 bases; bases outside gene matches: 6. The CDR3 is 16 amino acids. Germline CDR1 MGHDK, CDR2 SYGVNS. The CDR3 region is CASSENWGQGRNTIYF. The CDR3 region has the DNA TGTGCCAGCAGTGAAAACTGGGGACAGGGGAGAAACACCATATATTTT.

CDR3 bases: TGTGCCAGCACTAGCGGGAGCCACAATGAGCAGTTCTTC. This gives the protein CASTSGSHNEQFF. V is TRBV30 and J is TRBJ2-1, with TRBD2 matching over 11 bases. Germline CDR1 is GTSNPN and CDR2 is SVGIG (reference sequence). The length of the CDR3 is 13 residues. Germline trimming cut 8 bases from V and 5 bases from J; bases unmatched to any gene: 5. The complete variable domain, with remaining parts taken from reference TRBV30 and TRBJ2-1, reads SQTIHQWPATLVQPVGSPLSLECTVEGTSNPNLYWYRQAAGRGLQLLFYSVGIGQISSEVPQNLSASRPQDRQFILSSKKLLLSDSGFYLCASTSGSHNEQFFGPGTRLTVL.

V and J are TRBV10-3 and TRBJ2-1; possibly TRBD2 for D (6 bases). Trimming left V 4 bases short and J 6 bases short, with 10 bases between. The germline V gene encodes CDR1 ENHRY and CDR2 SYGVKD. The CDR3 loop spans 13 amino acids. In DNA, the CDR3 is TGTGCCATCAGTGCGGGACTCTTCAATGAGCAGTTCTTC. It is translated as CAISAGLFNEQFF.

The CDR3 loop is CASSLDRGTGHSGANVLTF. The CDR3 DNA is TGTGCCAGCAGCTTAGATAGAGGGACAGGCCACTCTGGGGCCAACGTCCTGACTTTC. The chain has TRBV11-2 and TRBJ2-6, with 8 nucleotides matching TRBD1. The length of the CDR3 is 19 residues. Germline V gene lookup returns CDR1 SGHAT and CDR2 FQNNGV. V was clipped by 0 bases and J by 0 bases; unmatched bases: 7.

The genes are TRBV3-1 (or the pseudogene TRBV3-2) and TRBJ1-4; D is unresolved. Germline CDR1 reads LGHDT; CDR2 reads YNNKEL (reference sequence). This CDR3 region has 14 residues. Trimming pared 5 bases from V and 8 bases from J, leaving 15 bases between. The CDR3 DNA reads TGTGCCAGCAGCTCCGGGCGGGGAAGGGAAAAACTGTTTTTT. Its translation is CASSSGRGREKLFF.

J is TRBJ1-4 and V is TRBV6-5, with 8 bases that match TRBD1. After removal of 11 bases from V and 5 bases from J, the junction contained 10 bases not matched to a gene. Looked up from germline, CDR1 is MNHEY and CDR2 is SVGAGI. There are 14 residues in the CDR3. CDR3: CAGKGTGENEKLFF. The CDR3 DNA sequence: TGTGCCGGAAAAGGGACAGGAGAGAATGAAAAACTGTTTTTT.

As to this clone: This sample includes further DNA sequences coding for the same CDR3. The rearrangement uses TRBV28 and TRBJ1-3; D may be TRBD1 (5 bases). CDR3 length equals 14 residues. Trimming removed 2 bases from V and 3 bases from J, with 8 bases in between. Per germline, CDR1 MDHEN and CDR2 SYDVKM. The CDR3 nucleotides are TGTGCCAGCAGTTTAGCGGGGCTTGGAAACACCATATATTTT. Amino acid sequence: CASSLAGLGNTIYF.

This chain's CDR3 is CASSQARGSENSPLHF. In DNA, the CDR3 is TGCGCCAGCAGCCAAGCCCGGGGTTCTGAAAATTCACCCCTCCACTTT. The rearrangement links TRBV4-1 to TRBJ1-6; D unresolved. Germline V gene data show CDR1 as MGHRA and CDR2 as YSYEKL. This CDR3 is built from 16 residues. The ends were cut back, 1 base at V and 7 bases at J, with 14 bases in the middle.